This T cell receptor (beta chain) was sequenced in a study of T cells after yellow fever vaccination. Findings and caveats of the study: The secondary response was weaker but peaked faster, day 5 versus 15. Most clones from primary vaccination resurfaced after the booster (approximately 96% CD4, more than 75% CD8). In FACS-sorted repertoires, abundant clonotypes from the bulk population could appear as contaminants.

Conversion of TCR transcripts into cDNA relied on 5'RACE template switching, which added a universal primer site and UMIs. One entry per CDR3 protein, called by TCRdb with MiXCR from the 5' RACE reads. Of 320,000 or so distinct CDR3 sequences in the sample, about 8.3% were seen once. The table lists this clonotype with a few counts. Its specificity is unknown. V was cut by 5 bases and J by 4 bases, with 8 bases left in between. This CDR3 is built from 12 residues. The germline gives CDR1 SGHTA, CDR2 FQGNSA. The specimen comprised PBMCs, sampled about 41 days after the first yellow fever vaccination. The TCR comes from a man between 18 and 35 years old who received the YFV17D yellow fever vaccine. The rearrangement joins TRBV7-2 to TRBJ1-2; D not certain. The DNA of the CDR3 is TGTGCCAGCAGCCCCGCGGGCTATGGCTACACCTTC. Protein product: CASSPAGYGYTF. The entire variable domain, with the rest obtained from reference TRBV7-2 and TRBJ1-2, is as follows: GAGVSQSPSNKVTEKGKDVELRCDPISGHTALYWYRQSLGQGLEFLIYFQGNSAPDKSGLPSDRFSAERTGGSVSTLTIQRTQQEDSAVYLCASSPAGYGYTFGSGTRLTVV.